Listed below are T cell receptor beta chains from one sample, sequenced in a study of shared clonotypes between healthy human individuals. Clones were sequenced by immunoSEQ multiplex PCR, and TCRdb holds only the in-frame ones, with some missing. The table lists about 820,000 clones, roughly 92% of them singletons. Sequenced material: naive CD8+ T cells sorted from blood. The receptor source for this set is a man aged 30-40 years in good health. Both conserved end residues are part of each CDR3. The D gene is left open where the match is weak.

V: TRBV7-2; D: NA; J: TRBJ2-1; length: 13; CDR3: CASSLARSEAGFF
V: TRBV7-9; D: NA; J: TRBJ2-5; length: 16; CDR3: CASSTLNGGFQETQYF
V: TRBV10-2; D: NA; J: TRBJ2-7; length: 14; CDR3: CASTKPGQPYEQYF
V: TRBV19; D: NA; J: TRBJ2-3; length: 15; CDR3: CASSYMGERADTQYF
V: TRBV2; D: TRBD1; J: TRBJ2-7; length: 14; CDR3: CASRRQGNSYEQYF
V: TRBV7-9; D: TRBD2; J: TRBJ2-7; length: 18; CDR3: CASASNRESRTRAYEQYF
V: TRBV4-1; D: TRBD1; J: TRBJ1-4; length: 18; CDR3: CASSGLSGGISTNEKLFF
V: TRBV6-1; D: TRBD1; J: TRBJ2-7; length: 16; CDR3: CASSEASSDRGLEQYF
V: TRBV19; D: TRBD2; J: TRBJ2-5; length: 16; CDR3: CASSRGLAGEGETQYF
V: TRBV25-1; D: NA; J: TRBJ2-5; length: 11; CDR3: CASSVVETQYF